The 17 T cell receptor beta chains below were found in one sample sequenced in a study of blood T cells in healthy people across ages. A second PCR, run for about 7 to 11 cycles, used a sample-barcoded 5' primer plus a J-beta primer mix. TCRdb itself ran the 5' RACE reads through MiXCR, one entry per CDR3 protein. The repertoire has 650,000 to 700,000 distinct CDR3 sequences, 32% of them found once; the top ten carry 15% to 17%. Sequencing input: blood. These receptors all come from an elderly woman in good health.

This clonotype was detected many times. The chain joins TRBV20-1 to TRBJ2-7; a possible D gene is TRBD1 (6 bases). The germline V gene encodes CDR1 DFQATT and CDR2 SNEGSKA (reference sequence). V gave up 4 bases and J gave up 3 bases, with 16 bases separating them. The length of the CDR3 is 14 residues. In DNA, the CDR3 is TGCAGTGCTACAGACGTACAGGGCCACTACGAGCAGTACTTC. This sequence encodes CSATDVQGHYEQYF.

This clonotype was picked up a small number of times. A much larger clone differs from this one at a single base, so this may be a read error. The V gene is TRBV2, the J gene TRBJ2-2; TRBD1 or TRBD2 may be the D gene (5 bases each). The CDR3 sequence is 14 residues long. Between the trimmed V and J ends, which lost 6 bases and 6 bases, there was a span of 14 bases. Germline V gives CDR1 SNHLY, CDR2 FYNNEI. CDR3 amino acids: CASREQLGAGELFF. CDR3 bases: TGTGCCAGCAGAGAGCAGCTGGGGGCCGGGGAGCTGTTTTTT.

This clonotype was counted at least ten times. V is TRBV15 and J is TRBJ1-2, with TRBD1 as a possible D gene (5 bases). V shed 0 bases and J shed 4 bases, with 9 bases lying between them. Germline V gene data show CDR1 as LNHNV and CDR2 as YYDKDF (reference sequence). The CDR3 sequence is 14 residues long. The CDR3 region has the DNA TGTGCCACCAGCAGAGATAGCGACAGCTATGGCTACACCTTC. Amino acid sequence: CATSRDSDSYGYTF.

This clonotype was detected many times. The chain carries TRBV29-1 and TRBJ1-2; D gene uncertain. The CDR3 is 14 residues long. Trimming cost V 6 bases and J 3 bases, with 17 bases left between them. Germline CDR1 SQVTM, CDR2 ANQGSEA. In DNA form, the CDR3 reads TGCAGCGTAGCTACGACAAGCAAAGACTATGGCTACACCTTC. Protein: CSVATTSKDYGYTF.

CDR3 DNA: TGTGCCAGCAGCCAAGATAGAACACCTCAGCCCCAGCATTTT. This codes for CASSQDRTPQPQHF. V is TRBV4-2 and J is TRBJ1-5; the D is unclear. CDR3 length: 14 residues. Germline CDR1 and CDR2: LGHNA and YNFKEQ. V shed 0 bases and J shed 6 bases, with 9 bases lying between them.

The CDR3 DNA reads as TGTGCCAGCTCAACTCCGGGACAGGGGTTTCATGGCTACACCTTC. Protein: CASSTPGQGFHGYTF. The J gene is TRBJ1-2, the V gene TRBV12-3 or TRBV12-4; 10 bases fit TRBD1. The CDR3 length is 15 residues. V shed 8 bases and J 6 bases; nucleotides not matched to a gene: 12.

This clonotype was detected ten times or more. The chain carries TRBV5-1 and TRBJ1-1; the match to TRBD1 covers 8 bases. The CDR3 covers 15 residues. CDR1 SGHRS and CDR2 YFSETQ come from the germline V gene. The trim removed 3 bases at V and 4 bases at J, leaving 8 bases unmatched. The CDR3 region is CASSSEQGVGTEAFF. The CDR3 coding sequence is TGCGCCAGCAGCTCAGAACAGGGGGTTGGCACTGAAGCTTTCTTT.

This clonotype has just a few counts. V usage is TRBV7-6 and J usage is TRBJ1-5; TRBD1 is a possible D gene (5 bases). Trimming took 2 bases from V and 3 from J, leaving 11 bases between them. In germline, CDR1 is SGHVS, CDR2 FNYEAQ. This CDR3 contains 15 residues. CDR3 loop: CASSLQSGLNQPQHF. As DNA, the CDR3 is TGTGCCAGCAGCTTACAGTCAGGGCTCAATCAGCCCCAGCATTTT.

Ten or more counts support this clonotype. The DNA for the CDR3 is TGTGCCAGCAGTTACATGGGGCTTAGAGGCTACACCTTC. Translating it yields CASSYMGLRGYTF. V and J are TRBV6-5 and TRBJ1-2; D is perhaps TRBD1 (5 bases). Germline loops: CDR1 MNHEY, CDR2 SVGAGI. This CDR3 is built from 13 residues. V was shortened by 2 bases and J by 8 bases, with 12 bases between the two germline ends.

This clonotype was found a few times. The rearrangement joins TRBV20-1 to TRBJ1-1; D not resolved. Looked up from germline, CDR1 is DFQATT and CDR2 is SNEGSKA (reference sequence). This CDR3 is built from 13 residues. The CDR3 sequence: CSPEPSENTEAFF. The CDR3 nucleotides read TGCTCCCCAGAACCGTCGGAGAACACTGAAGCTTTCTTT.

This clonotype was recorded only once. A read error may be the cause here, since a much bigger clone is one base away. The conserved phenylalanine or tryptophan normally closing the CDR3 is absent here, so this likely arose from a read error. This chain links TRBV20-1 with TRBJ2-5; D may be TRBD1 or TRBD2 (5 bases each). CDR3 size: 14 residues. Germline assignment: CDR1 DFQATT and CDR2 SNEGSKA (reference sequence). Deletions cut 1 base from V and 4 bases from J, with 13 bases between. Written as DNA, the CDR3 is TGCAGTGCTAGAGGCCAGGGTGAGGGAGAGACCCAGTACATC. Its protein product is CSARGQGEGETQYI.

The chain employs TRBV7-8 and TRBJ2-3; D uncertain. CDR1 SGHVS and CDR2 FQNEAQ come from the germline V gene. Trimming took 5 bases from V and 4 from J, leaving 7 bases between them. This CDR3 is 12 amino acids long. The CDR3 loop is CASSARADTQYF. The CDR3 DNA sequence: TGTGCCAGCAGCGCCCGCGCAGATACGCAGTATTTT.

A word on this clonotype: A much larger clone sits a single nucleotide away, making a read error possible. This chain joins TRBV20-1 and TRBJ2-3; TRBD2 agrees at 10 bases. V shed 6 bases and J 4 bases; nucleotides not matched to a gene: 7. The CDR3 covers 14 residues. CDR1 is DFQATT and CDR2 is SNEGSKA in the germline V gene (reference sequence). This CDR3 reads CSASSGRAADTQYF. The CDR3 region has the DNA TGCAGTGCGTCAAGCGGGAGGGCCGCAGATACGCAGTATTTT.

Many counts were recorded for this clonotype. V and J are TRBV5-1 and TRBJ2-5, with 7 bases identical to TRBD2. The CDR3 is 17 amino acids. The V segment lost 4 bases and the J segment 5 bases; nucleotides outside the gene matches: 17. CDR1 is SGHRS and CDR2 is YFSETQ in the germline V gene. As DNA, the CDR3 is TGCGCCAGCAGCCAGGGTACCCTGACGGGGGGACGGGAGACCCAGTACTTC. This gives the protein CASSQGTLTGGRETQYF.

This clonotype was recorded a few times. The chain's CDR3 is CAWSDGEKLFF. For the CDR3, the DNA is TGTGCCTGGAGTGATGGGGAAAAACTGTTTTTT. The rearrangement joins TRBV30 to TRBJ1-4; D gene uncertain. There are 11 residues in the CDR3. V lost 1 base, J lost 8 bases, and 5 bases lay in between. The germline CDR1 and CDR2 sequences are GTSNPN and SVGIG (reference sequence).

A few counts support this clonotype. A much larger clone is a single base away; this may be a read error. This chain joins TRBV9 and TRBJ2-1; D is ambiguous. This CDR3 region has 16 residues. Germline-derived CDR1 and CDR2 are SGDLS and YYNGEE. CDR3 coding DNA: TGTGCCAGCAGCGGGGAAGGGTCCTCCTCCTACAGTGAGCAGTTCTTC. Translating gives CASSGEGSSSYSEQFF.

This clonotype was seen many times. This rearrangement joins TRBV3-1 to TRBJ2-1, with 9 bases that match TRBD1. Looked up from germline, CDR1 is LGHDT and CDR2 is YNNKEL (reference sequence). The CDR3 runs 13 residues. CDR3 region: CASGEQGANEQFF. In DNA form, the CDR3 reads TGTGCAAGCGGGGAACAGGGGGCGAATGAGCAGTTCTTC.